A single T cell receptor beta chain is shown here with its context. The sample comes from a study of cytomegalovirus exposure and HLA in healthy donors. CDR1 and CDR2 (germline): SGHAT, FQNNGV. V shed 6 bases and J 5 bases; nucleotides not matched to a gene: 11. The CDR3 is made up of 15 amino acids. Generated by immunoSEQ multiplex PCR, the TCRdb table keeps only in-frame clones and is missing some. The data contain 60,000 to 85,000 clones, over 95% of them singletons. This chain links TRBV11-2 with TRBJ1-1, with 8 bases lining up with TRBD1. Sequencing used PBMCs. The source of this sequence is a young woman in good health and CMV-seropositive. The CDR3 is CASRLRRQGRTEAFF. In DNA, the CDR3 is TGTGCCAGCAGACTCCGCCGACAGGGGAGGACTGAAGCTTTCTTT.